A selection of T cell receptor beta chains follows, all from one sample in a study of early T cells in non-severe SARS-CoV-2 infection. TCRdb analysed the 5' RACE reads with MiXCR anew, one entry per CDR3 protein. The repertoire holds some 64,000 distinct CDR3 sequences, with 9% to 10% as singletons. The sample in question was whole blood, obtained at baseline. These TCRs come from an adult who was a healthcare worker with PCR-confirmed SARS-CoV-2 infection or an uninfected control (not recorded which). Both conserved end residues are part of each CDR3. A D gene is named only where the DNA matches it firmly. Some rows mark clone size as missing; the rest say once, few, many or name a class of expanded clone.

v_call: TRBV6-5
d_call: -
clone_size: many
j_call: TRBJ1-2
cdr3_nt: TGTGCCAGCAGGCCTGGGGGAGGGGGAAGTCTCGGTGGCTACACCTTC
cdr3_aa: CASRPGGGGSLGGYTF

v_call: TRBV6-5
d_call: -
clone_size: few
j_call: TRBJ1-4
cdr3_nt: TGTGCCAGCAGTTCTGACGGCCAGTTTGAAAAACTGTTTTTT
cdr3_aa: CASSSDGQFEKLFF

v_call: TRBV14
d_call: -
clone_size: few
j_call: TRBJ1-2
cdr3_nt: TGTGCCAGCAGTAAAGGTACCTATGGCTACACCTTC
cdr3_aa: CASSKGTYGYTF

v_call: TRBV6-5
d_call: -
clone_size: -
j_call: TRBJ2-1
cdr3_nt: TGTGCCAGCAGTTACGGATTGCCCACCCGGGGCGGGCCCCACAATGAGCAGTTCTTC
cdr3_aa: CASSYGLPTRGGPHNEQFF

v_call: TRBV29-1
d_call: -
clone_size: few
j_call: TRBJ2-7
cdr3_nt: TGCAGCGTTGGGCGGGATCCCTACGAGCAGTACTTC
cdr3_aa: CSVGRDPYEQYF

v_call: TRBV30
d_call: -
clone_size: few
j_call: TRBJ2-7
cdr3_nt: TGTGCCTGGAGTGTCACAGGGGCGGGGGAGCAGTACTTC
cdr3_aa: CAWSVTGAGEQYF

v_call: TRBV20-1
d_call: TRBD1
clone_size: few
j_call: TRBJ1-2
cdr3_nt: TGCAGTGCTAGGGCCCAGGGGGCTAGTGGCTACACCTTC
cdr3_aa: CSARAQGASGYTF

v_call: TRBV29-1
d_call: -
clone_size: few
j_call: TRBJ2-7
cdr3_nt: TGCAGCGTTTTGGGACCGGGCTACGAGCAGTACTTC
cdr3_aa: CSVLGPGYEQYF

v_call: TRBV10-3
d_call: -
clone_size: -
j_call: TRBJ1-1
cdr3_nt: TGTGCCATCAGTGAGTCTGGCGCGAACACTGAAGCTTTCTTT
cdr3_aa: CAISESGANTEAFF

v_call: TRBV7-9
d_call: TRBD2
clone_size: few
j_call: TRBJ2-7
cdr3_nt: TGTGCCAGCAGCGGGGACTATGGCGAGCAGTACTTC
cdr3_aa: CASSGDYGEQYF

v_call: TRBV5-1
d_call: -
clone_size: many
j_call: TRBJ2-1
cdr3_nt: TGCGCCAGCAGCTTGGAGGGACGGGAATACAATGAGCAGTTCTTC
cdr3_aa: CASSLEGREYNEQFF

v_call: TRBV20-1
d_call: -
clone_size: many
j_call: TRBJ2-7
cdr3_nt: TGCAGTGCTCGATTCGGGACTCCAGACGAGCAGTACTTC
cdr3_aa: CSARFGTPDEQYF

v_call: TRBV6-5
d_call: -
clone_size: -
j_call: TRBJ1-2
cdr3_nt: TGTGCCAGCAGAGGCGAACAGGGATTGCATGGCTACACCTTC
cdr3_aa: CASRGEQGLHGYTF

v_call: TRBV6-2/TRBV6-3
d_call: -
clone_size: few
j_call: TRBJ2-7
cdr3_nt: TGTGCCAGCAGCCGGGGGAAGAACCCCTACGAGCAGTACTTC
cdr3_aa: CASSRGKNPYEQYF

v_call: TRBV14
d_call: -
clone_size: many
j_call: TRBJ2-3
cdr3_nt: TGTGCCAGCAGCAACCCCGGCGCAGATACGCAGTATTTT
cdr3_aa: CASSNPGADTQYF

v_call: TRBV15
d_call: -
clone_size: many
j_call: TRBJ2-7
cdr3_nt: TGTGCCACCAGCAGAGATCAAGGAGGGAGCTACGAGCAGTACTTC
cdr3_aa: CATSRDQGGSYEQYF

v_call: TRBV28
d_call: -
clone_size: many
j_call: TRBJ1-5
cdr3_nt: TGTGCCAGCAGTCCTGTAAGCAATCAGCCCCAGCATTTT
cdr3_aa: CASSPVSNQPQHF

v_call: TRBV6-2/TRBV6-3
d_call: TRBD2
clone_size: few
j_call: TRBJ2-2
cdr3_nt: TGTGCCAGCAGTCCTCCGGGACTAGCGGGACTACAGAACACCGGGGAGCTGTTTTTT
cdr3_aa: CASSPPGLAGLQNTGELFF

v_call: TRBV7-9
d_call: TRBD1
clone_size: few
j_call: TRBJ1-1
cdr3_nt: TGTGCCAGCAGCTTAGCGCGGGACAGGGGGCGCGTAGGGACTGAAGCTTTCTTT
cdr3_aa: CASSLARDRGRVGTEAFF

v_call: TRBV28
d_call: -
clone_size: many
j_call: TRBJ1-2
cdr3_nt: TGTGCCAGCAGTTTACCGACCGGAAGTGGCTACACCTTC
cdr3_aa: CASSLPTGSGYTF

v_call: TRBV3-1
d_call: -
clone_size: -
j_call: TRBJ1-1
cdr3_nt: TGTGCCAGCAGCCAAGGGGGTAAAAAAGCTGAAGCTTTCTTT
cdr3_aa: CASSQGGKKAEAFF

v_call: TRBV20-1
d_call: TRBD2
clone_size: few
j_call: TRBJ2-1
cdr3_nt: TGCAGTGCTAGAGATGTTTGGACTAGCCTTTACAATGAGCAGTTCTTC
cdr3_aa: CSARDVWTSLYNEQFF

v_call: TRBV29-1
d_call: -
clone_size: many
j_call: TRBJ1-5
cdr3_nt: TGCAGCGTTGTAGGGGGGCGAGATCAGCCCCAGCATTTT
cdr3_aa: CSVVGGRDQPQHF